This T cell receptor (beta chain) is drawn from a study of cytomegalovirus exposure and HLA in healthy donors. Study results and caveats: CMV serostatus was the sole immune exposure information available. For most TCR beta V segments, an earlier analysis put the productive rate at about 87% or about 30% of the time. Common viral pathogens seemed to be connected with several of the most significant clusters, according to a later analysis. Sequencing depth roughly uniform across donors was assumed in presence/absence analyses.

This CDR3 contains 15 residues. Germline values: CDR1 KGHSH, CDR2 LQKENI. The junction had 10 bases not matched to a gene; V was cut back by 4 bases and J by 5 bases. Remarks on this clone: The antigen is undetermined.

The primer mix had 60 Vbeta and 13 Jbeta primers. Sequencing was performed with immunoSEQ multiplex PCR; in TCRdb, only in-frame clones are kept and a portion is missing. The top ten hold 2% to 3% of the sample, which has around 280,000 clones, around 90% seen once. This TCR was recovered from a woman aged 18 to 35 in good health and CMV-seronegative. Sequenced material: PBMCs. The chain is built from TRBV18 and TRBJ2-7, with TRBD1 identical over 8 bases. CDR3 coding DNA: TGTGCCAGCTCACTCCGGACAGGGCAATACGACGAGCAGTACTTC. Residues: CASSLRTGQYDEQYF.